This T cell receptor beta chain was identified in a study of blood T cell repertoires in COVID-19 (dated by TCRdb to 2018 to 2020). Regarding the study in general: The collaborator samples originated in the United States, Italy and Spain and spanned the acute and convalescent phases of COVID-19. Deeply sampled blood TCRbeta repertoires from subjects exposed to, actively infected with, or recovered from COVID-19 were included in the dataset. A freely available public database, intended as a resource for researchers studying the immune response to SARS-CoV-2, is where the repertoires were released. Where available, HLA class I and class II types were taken from metadata supplied by the sample provider and were not determined by assay-based typing. The samples were drawn from the first 160 participants of the ongoing ImmuneRACE study and from 1,254 subjects provided by 6 global collaborators. The sample metadata nearly always contained a de-identified subject ID, COVID-19 status, age in years and sex. The prospective study material was composed of cDNA or gDNA derived from T cells, B-cell-depleted T cells, or PBMCs. What the research found in general, with its limitations: Clinical and demographic metadata were provided uncurated, with the amount varying by source and participant.

The immunoSEQ Assay, a bias-controlled multiplex PCR, was used to amplify TCRbeta CDR3 regions from genomic DNA. As for the authors' bioinformatics: Nucleated cell counts per sample were estimated from amplification of reference gene primers within the assay. Sequence reads were collapsed and filtered to measure the absolute abundance of every unique TCRbeta CDR3 rearrangement. For each sample, productive Simpson clonality was calculated by taking the square root of Simpson's diversity index across productive rearrangements. TCRdb provides this immuneACCESS table in a form limited to in-frame rearrangements. Some clones are lacking; in checked studies, under half of them reflect an unresolved V gene, and why the rest are absent is not known. V and J calls and clone size are given by that table; D and trimming were obtained from the DNA. The sample table holds 150,000 or so clones, of which 85% to 95% were seen once. The leading ten clones occupy just under 2% of the sample.

A word on this clone: Its antigen specificity is not known. No qualities accompany the bases; no much larger clone lies one base away.

At one collaborating source in Seattle, patients were enrolled during active infection and were followed longitudinally through the course of disease. Each collaborating institution followed its own protocols to collect whole blood in K2EDTA tubes. For TCRbeta analysis, collaborator samples were shipped as frozen whole blood, as isolated PBMCs, or as DNA extracted from either sample type. This receptor was taken from an older woman with COVID-19, enrolled during active disease. Input material: peripheral blood.

In nucleotides, the sequence is TGTGCCAGCAGTTTATCTGCCAGGGTCTATGGCTACACCTTC. Its translation reads: CASSLSARVYGYTF. Rearrangement joined TRBV27 to TRBJ1-2, with a tentative D gene TRBD1 over 5 matching bases. From a lookup of the germline V gene (reference sequence), CDR1 and CDR2 are MNHEY and SMNVEV. At the junction V is shortened by 0 bases and J by 4 bases, with 9 bases in between. The CDR3 sequence holds 14 residues, the cysteine and phenylalanine included. Just the 42-base CDR3 DNA is kept, in frame starting at base 1.